This TCR beta chain was identified in a study of a mutant IDH1 vaccine in newly diagnosed glioma. General study results and limits: Evidence of vaccine-induced immune responses was documented in nearly 95% of patients.

Time point meaning: week 5, during vaccination. With topical imiquimod, each dose of the vaccine consisted of 300 ug of mutant IDH1 20-mer peptide. The donor cohort comprised cases of new WHO grade 3 or 4 IDH1-mutant, ATRX-lost astrocytoma. For this clone: Its specificity is unknown.

CDR1 and CDR2 (germline): SGDLS, YYNGEE. Germline trimming cut 0 bases from V and 5 bases from J; bases unmatched to any gene: 5. CDR3 length: 15 residues. TCRdb keeps only in-frame clones here, not all; method: immunoSEQ multiplex PCR. The table records 12,000 or so clones, around 87% of them present only once. This clonotype originated in a woman in her thirties or forties with glioma. Some clones in this sample may be carry-over from other donors' samples. The material sequenced was PBMCs, taken from a glioma patient whose treatment included an IDH1 peptide vaccine. This sequence joins TRBV9 and TRBJ2-7, with 10 bases that match TRBD2. The CDR3 DNA reads TGTGCCAGCAGCGTAGCGCCTAGCGGGAGAGACGAGCAGTACTTC. It encodes CASSVAPSGRDEQYF.